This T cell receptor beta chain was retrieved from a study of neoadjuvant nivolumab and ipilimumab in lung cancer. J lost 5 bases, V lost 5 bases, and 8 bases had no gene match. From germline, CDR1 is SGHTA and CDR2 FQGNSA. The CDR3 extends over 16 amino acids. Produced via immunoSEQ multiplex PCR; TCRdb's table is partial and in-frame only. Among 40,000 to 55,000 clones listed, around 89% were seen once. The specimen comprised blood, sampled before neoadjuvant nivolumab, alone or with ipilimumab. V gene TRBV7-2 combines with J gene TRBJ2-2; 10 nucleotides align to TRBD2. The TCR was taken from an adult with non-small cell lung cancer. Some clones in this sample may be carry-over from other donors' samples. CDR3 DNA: TGTGCCAGCAGCAACGGAGCGGGAGGGAGAACCGGGGAGCTGTTTTTT. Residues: CASSNGAGGRTGELFF.